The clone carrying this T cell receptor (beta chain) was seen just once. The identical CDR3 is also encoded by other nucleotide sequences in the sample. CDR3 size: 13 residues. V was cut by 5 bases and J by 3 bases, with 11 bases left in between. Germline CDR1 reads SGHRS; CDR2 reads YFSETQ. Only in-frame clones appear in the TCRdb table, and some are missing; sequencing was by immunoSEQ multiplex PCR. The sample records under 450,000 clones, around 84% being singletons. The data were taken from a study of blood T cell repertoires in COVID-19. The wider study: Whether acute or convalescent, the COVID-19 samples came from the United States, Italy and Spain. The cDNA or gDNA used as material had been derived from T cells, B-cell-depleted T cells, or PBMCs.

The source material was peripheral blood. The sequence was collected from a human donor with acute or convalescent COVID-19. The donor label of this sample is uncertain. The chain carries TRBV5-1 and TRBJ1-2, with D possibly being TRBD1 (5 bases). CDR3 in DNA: TGCGCCAGCAGTTCTGACAGCTACTATGGCTACACCTTC. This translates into CASSSDSYYGYTF.